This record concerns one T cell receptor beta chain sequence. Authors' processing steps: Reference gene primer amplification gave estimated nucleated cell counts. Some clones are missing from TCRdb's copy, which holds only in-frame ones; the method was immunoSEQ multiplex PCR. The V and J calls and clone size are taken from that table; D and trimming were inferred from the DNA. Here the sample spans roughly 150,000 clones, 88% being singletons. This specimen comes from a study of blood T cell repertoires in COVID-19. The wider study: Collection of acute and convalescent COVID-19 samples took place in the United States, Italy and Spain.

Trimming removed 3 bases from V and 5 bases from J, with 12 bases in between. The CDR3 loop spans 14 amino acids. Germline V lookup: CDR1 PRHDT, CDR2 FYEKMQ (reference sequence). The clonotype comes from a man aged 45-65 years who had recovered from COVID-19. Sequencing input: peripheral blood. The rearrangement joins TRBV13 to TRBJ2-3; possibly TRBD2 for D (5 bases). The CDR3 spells CASSLREGGDTQYF. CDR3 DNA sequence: TGTGCCAGCAGCTTGCGCGAGGGTGGAGATACGCAGTATTTT.